This TCR beta chain was observed in a study of T cell responses to AZD1222 COVID-19 vaccine. Study context: Analysis merged second doses at about 4 or about 12 weeks.

The CDR3 runs 14 residues. The germline CDR1 and CDR2 sequences are SGHDT and YYEEEE. Trimming shortened V by 4 bases and J by 10 bases, and 18 bases separated the two germline ends. Details on this clone: Its matching antigen is unknown.

TCRdb's table, derived via immunoSEQ multiplex PCR, lists solely in-frame clones and lacks some. Found here are some 120,000 clones, roughly 90% of them singletons; the top ten hold roughly 4%. Study conclusions and caveats: With dominance at 160-218 and 743-854, vaccine-associated CD4 TCRs spanned spike. Reportedly, nearly half of unique spike TCRs recognized epitopes outside B.1.351/B.1.1.7 mutations. White British ancestry dominated among donors, who included more females, and clonal diversity was possibly underestimated.

The receptor was derived from an adult in good health. V usage is TRBV5-6 and J usage is TRBJ2-1, with a possible D match to TRBD2 (5 bases). The sample consisted of peripheral blood, taken on day 0 of AZD1222 vaccination. Here the CDR3 reads CASSPPGVLREQFF. DNA for the CDR3: TGTGCCAGCAGCCCCCCCGGGGTCCTAAGGGAGCAGTTCTTC.